This TCR beta chain was sequenced during a study of blood T cell repertoires in COVID-19. Study members were between about 18 and 89 years old and lived in 25 or so US regions. Donors in Cohort 3 who had recovered were those with two negative PCRs, healthcare professional clearance, or resolution of their symptoms. Methods used by the authors: Researchers report that nucleated cell counts were estimated from reference gene primer amplification. Profiling relied on immunoSEQ multiplex PCR, and the TCRdb table lists in-frame clones only, not all of them. That table furnishes V, J and clone size, whereas the DNA furnished D and trimming. The sample consists of approximately 170,000 clones, 88% of them appearing once. The CDR3 is 15 amino acids. V was pared by 0 bases and J by 4 bases, with 11 bases between. Germline CDR1 reads LGHDT; CDR2 reads YNNKEL (reference sequence).

This clonotype was obtained from a woman between 18 and 29 years old who had recovered from COVID-19. The V call is TRBV3-1 (or the pseudogene TRBV3-2), the J call TRBJ2-3, with D maybe TRBD1 (5 bases). The material sequenced was PBMCs or T cells enriched from blood (not recorded which). The CDR3 bases are TGTGCCAGCAGCCAAGATCCAGGGCCCCCAGATACGCAGTATTTT. This codes for CASSQDPGPPDTQYF.